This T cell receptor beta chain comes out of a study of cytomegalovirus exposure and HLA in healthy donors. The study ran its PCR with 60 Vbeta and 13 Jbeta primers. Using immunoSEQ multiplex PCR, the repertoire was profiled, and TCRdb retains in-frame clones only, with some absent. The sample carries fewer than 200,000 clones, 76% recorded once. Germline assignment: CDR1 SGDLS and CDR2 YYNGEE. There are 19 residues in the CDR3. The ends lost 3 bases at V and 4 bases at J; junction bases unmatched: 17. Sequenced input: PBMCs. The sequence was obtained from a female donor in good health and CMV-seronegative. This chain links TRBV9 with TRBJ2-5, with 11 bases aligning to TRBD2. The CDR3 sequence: CASSEGLQLAGEGRETQYF. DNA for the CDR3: TGTGCCAGCAGCGAGGGTCTACAACTAGCGGGAGAGGGGAGAGAGACCCAGTACTTC. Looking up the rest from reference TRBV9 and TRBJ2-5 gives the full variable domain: DSGVTQTPKHLITATGQRVTLRCSPRSGDLSVYWYQQSLDQGLQFLIQYYNGEERAKGNILERFSAQQFPDLHSELNLSSLELGDSALYFCASSEGLQLAGEGRETQYFGPGTRLLVL.